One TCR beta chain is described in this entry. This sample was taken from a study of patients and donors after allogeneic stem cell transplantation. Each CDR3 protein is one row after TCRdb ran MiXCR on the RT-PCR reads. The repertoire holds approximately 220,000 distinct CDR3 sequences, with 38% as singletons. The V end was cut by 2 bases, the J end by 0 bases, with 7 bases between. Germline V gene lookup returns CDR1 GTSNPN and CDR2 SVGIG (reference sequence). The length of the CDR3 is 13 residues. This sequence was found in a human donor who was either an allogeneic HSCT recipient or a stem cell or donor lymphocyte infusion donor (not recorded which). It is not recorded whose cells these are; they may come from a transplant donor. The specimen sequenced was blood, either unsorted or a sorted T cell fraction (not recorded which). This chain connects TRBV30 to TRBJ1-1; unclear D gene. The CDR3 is CAWSSTLNTEAFF. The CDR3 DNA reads TGTGCCTGGAGTTCGACGTTGAACACTGAAGCTTTCTTT. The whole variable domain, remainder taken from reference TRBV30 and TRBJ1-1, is SQTIHQWPATLVQPVGSPLSLECTVEGTSNPNLYWYRQAAGRGLQLLFYSVGIGQISSEVPQNLSASRPQDRQFILSSKKLLLSDSGFYLCAWSSTLNTEAFFGQGTRLTVV.